Listed below are T cell receptor beta chains from one sample, sequenced in a study of human T cells and chemical hapten exposure. Each CDR3 protein is one row after TCRdb ran MiXCR on the RACE reads. The data contain about 120,000 distinct CDR3 sequences, roughly 13% of them singletons. The material was whole blood, obtained in connection with sensitization to the hapten diphenylcyclopropenone (DPC). The receptors derive from a man between 18 and 35 years old with alopecia areata. Some clones in this sample may be carry-over from other donors' samples. Each CDR3 is given with its conserved first and last residue. Rows may omit the clone size; those that give it use once, few, many or a size class.

clone_size	v_call	j_call	cdr3_aa
many	TRBV7-3	TRBJ1-2	CASSLGQPYGYTF
few	TRBV7-6	TRBJ2-3	CASSSTTGATDTQYF
many	TRBV12-3/TRBV12-4	TRBJ1-5	CASSLYPNQPQHF
-	TRBV2	TRBJ2-3	CASTDSDTQYF
-	TRBV7-3	TRBJ2-2	CASSLWSNTGELFF
few	TRBV28	TRBJ2-7	CASSQVWEQYF
many	TRBV4-3	TRBJ2-7	CASSQVQNYEQYF
few	TRBV5-4	TRBJ1-2	CASSFPQNYGYTF
many	TRBV12-3/TRBV12-4	TRBJ2-5	CASSLGQETQYF
-	TRBV11-2	TRBJ2-1	CASSLERADNEQFF
few	TRBV10-1	TRBJ1-1	CASSEFEPGQGPSNTEAFF
-	TRBV20-1	TRBJ1-1	CSARDFWGLNTEAFF
few	TRBV27	TRBJ2-6	CASTTGVTGANVLTF
few	TRBV7-9	TRBJ2-2	CASPGAGRNTGELFF
many	TRBV12-3/TRBV12-4	TRBJ2-5	CASSLAGGQVETQYF
-	TRBV18	TRBJ1-2	CASSPLGQANYGYTF
few	TRBV18	TRBJ1-1	CASSPREASTEAFF
-	TRBV27	TRBJ1-4	CASSPSAGEKLFF
few	TRBV29-1	TRBJ2-1	CSGDPDSRRDEQFF
once	TRBV2	TRBJ2-3	CASSEDLLASTDTQYF
-	TRBV4-3	TRBJ2-5	CASSQGSTSETQYF
few	TRBV5-1	TRBJ2-7	CASSLGTATYEQYF
few	TRBV12-3/TRBV12-4	TRBJ1-1	CASSSEDRVNTEAFF
-	TRBV5-4	TRBJ1-4	CASSTAERNEKLFF
few	TRBV2	TRBJ2-1	CASSDTLPGGIGQFF
many	TRBV7-2	TRBJ1-6	CASSFRDRVNSPLHF
-	TRBV12-3/TRBV12-4	TRBJ1-1	CASARGSQNTEAFF
-	TRBV5-6	TRBJ2-5	CASSFVGEREETQYF
few	TRBV7-6	TRBJ1-4	CASSLIAGKLFF
few	TRBV4-3	TRBJ2-4	CASSQESGGIQYF
few	TRBV7-9	TRBJ1-2	CASSSSDWRGYTF
few	TRBV7-6	TRBJ2-1	CASSLGTVSYNEQFF